Presented here are 23 T cell receptor beta chains from one specimen sequenced in a study of cytomegalovirus exposure and HLA in healthy donors. It was with 60 Vbeta and 13 Jbeta primers that the PCR ran. Sequencing used immunoSEQ multiplex PCR; TCRdb keeps in-frame clones, though not all of them. Of 95,000 to 150,000 clones listed, 50% to 75% are singletons. Specimen: PBMCs. The source is a woman aged 40 to 50 in good health and CMV-seropositive.

The J gene is TRBJ2-7, the V gene TRBV29-1, with D perhaps matching TRBD1 (6 bases). Germline V gene sequence: CDR1 SQVTM, CDR2 ANQGSEA. This CDR3 region has 13 residues. V shed 7 bases and J shed 3 bases, with 16 bases lying between them. This CDR3 is CSAREGVFYEQYF. As DNA, the CDR3 is TGCAGCGCCCGAGAGGGGGTGTTCTACGAGCAGTACTTC.

This clone was seen just once. The chain has TRBV28 and TRBJ1-2; D is perhaps TRBD1 (6 bases). The CDR3 runs 13 residues. Trimming pared 10 bases from V and 9 bases from J, leaving 21 bases between. Germline CDR1 is MDHEN and CDR2 is SYDVKM. The chain's CDR3 is CAIRQDLEGRYTF. The CDR3 DNA follows: TGTGCCATCCGACAGGACCTTGAGGGCCGCTACACCTTC.

The genes are TRBV9 and TRBJ2-3; TRBD2 matches at 11 bases. The CDR3 length is 17 residues. V shed 0 bases and J 2 bases; nucleotides not matched to a gene: 5. In germline, CDR1 is SGDLS, CDR2 YYNGEE. The CDR3 spells CASSVDTSGGVTDTQYF. The CDR3 coding sequence is TGTGCCAGCAGCGTAGATACTAGCGGGGGTGTCACAGATACGCAGTATTTT.

The CDR3 loop reads CASNIAGDLYEQYF. As DNA, the CDR3 is TGTGCCAGTAACATAGCGGGAGACCTTTACGAGCAGTACTTC. The chain recombines TRBV2 with TRBJ2-7, with 9 bases that match TRBD2. The germline V gene encodes CDR1 SNHLY and CDR2 FYNNEI. V shed 9 bases, J shed 4 bases, and the junction held 10 bases outside the gene matches. The CDR3 is 14 residues long.

A few counts support this clone. The V and J genes are TRBV25-1 and TRBJ1-2, with D perhaps matching TRBD1 (5 bases). CDR1 is MGHDK and CDR2 is SYGVNS in the germline V gene. With 1 base removed from V and 4 bases from J, the gap between germline ends came to 10 bases. This CDR3 has 14 residues. The CDR3 is CASSEWGQVYGYTF. The CDR3 nucleotides are TGTGCCAGCAGTGAATGGGGCCAGGTCTATGGCTACACCTTC.

The chain is built from TRBV15 and TRBJ2-2, with TRBD2 as a possible D gene (5 bases). Trimming took off 0 bases at V and 8 bases at J, with 19 bases between the two ends. The CDR3 extends over 17 amino acids. Germline V gene sequence: CDR1 LNHNV, CDR2 YYDKDF (reference sequence). This CDR3 is CATSRDRSGQRGGELFF. In nucleotides, the CDR3 is TGTGCCACCAGCAGAGATAGGAGCGGCCAGAGAGGAGGGGAGCTGTTTTTT.

The chain joins TRBV28 to TRBJ1-2; D unresolved. From germline, CDR1 is MDHEN and CDR2 SYDVKM. This CDR3 has 14 residues. With 2 bases removed from V and 1 base from J, the gap between germline ends came to 8 bases. The DNA of the CDR3 is TGTGCCAGCAGTTTAATGCGCCTTAACTATGGCTACACCTTC. Amino acids: CASSLMRLNYGYTF.

CDR3 amino acids: CASSLVGQGNEKLFF. CDR3 DNA sequence: TGTGCCAGCAGTTTGGTAGGACAGGGGAATGAAAAACTGTTTTTT. This chain connects TRBV27 to TRBJ1-4; 9 bases are shared with TRBD1. This CDR3 is built from 15 residues. Unmatched junction bases numbered 4, after V lost 3 bases and J lost 5 bases. Per the germline V gene, CDR1 is MNHEY and CDR2 is SMNVEV (reference sequence).

The chain uses TRBV9 and TRBJ1-4, with TRBD1 identical over 7 bases. Trimming took 6 bases from V and 8 from J; bases not matched to a gene: 10. The CDR3 is 14 residues long. CDR1 and CDR2 from the germline V gene are SGDLS and YYNGEE. The CDR3 protein is CASNLNGRGEKLFF. DNA for the CDR3: TGTGCCAGCAACCTAAACGGCAGGGGGGAAAAACTGTTTTTT.

The V and J genes are TRBV27 and TRBJ1-2; 7 nucleotides align to TRBD1. V shed 2 bases, J shed 0 bases, and the junction held 9 bases outside the gene matches. This CDR3 contains 17 residues. Looked up from germline, CDR1 is MNHEY and CDR2 is SMNVEV (reference sequence). This chain's CDR3 is CASSLAATGSANYGYTF. CDR3 nucleotide sequence: TGTGCCAGCAGTTTAGCCGCGACAGGGAGTGCTAACTATGGCTACACCTTC.

As for this clone: A junction boundary mismatches the germline segment, possibly from a read error. The CDR3 loop reads CASSLGQGGDYGYPF. The DNA for the CDR3 is TGTGCCAGCAGCTTAGGGCAGGGAGGGGACTATGGCTACCCCTTC. The J gene is TRBJ1-2, the V gene TRBV7-9, with D tentatively TRBD1 (5 bases). The CDR3 is 15 amino acids. Germline V gives CDR1 SEHNR, CDR2 FQNEAQ (reference sequence).

The chain is built from TRBV2 and TRBJ1-2, with TRBD1 identical over 8 bases. With 3 bases clipped from V and 7 bases from J, the junction kept 7 bases outside the gene matches. Germline-derived CDR1 and CDR2 are SNHLY and FYNNEI. The CDR3 has 14 residues. CDR3 region: CASSDDRGGSGYTF. In nucleotides, the CDR3 is TGTGCCAGCAGTGATGACAGGGGAGGTAGTGGCTACACCTTC.

The V gene is TRBV15, the J gene TRBJ1-4; no clear D. Looked up from germline, CDR1 is LNHNV and CDR2 is YYDKDF (reference sequence). The CDR3 has 16 residues. Deletions cut 0 bases from V and 7 bases from J, with 15 bases between. CDR3 amino acids: CATSREKTVLGEKLFF. The CDR3 DNA sequence: TGTGCCACCAGCAGAGAAAAGACCGTTCTAGGTGAAAAACTGTTTTTT.

V is TRBV6-6 and J is TRBJ2-5; a possible D gene is TRBD2 (5 bases). The tail of the sequence fits TRBJ2-7 better, so the J call may be wrong. There are 14 residues in the CDR3. The germline V gene encodes CDR1 MNHNY and CDR2 SVGAGI (reference sequence). CDR3 residues: CASRRGLGSYEQYF. CDR3 nucleotides: TGTGCCAGCCGACGAGGGCTGGGCTCCTACGAGCAGTACTTC.

This clone showed up just once. This chain connects TRBV10-1 to TRBJ1-2; 10 bases align to TRBD1. V was clipped by 9 bases and J by 8 bases; unmatched bases: 9. This CDR3 spans 13 amino acids. The germline CDR1 and CDR2 sequences are WNHNN and SYGVQD (reference sequence). The CDR3 protein is CARDGQGERGYTF. CDR3 DNA: TGCGCCAGAGACGGACAGGGGGAACGAGGCTACACCTTC.

The J gene is TRBJ2-4, the V gene TRBV18, with TRBD2 identical over 11 bases. Per the germline V gene, CDR1 is KGHSH and CDR2 is LQKENI. Trimming took 2 bases from V and 0 from J; bases not matched to a gene: 6. The CDR3 spans 18 residues. The CDR3: CASSPTSGGTLAKNIQYF. The CDR3 coding sequence is TGTGCCAGCTCACCAACTAGCGGGGGAACACTAGCCAAAAACATTCAGTACTTC.

This rearrangement joins TRBV27 to TRBJ2-7; D uncertain. Germline CDR1 is MNHEY and CDR2 is SMNVEV (reference sequence). V shed 4 bases and J shed 4 bases, with 5 bases lying between them. The CDR3 is 11 amino acids. For the CDR3, the DNA is TGTGCCAGCAGTTCCCTTTACGAGCAGTACTTC. Translating it yields CASSSLYEQYF.

The V call is TRBV25-1, the J call TRBJ1-1; 7 nucleotides line up with TRBD1. The CDR3 loop spans 16 amino acids. V shed 2 bases and J 5 bases; nucleotides not matched to a gene: 11. CDR1 is MGHDK, CDR2 SYGVNS, per germline. The CDR3 spells CASSEMAEGGFTEAFF. The CDR3 DNA sequence: TGTGCCAGCAGTGAAATGGCAGAAGGGGGCTTTACTGAAGCTTTCTTT.

The chain couples TRBV10-3 to TRBJ1-6; tentatively, D is TRBD1 (5 bases). Germline V CDR1 and CDR2: ENHRY, SYGVKD. V shed 7 bases and J shed 9 bases, with 19 bases lying between them. CDR3 size: 15 residues. This chain's CDR3 is CAINPGEKGGSPLHF. The CDR3 bases are TGTGCCATCAACCCGGGGGAGAAGGGAGGTTCACCCCTCCACTTT.

Remarks on this clone: The junction differs from germline at one of its ends, possibly a read error. CDR3: CSSSSPSTEAFF. In nucleotides, the CDR3 is TGTTCCAGCAGCTCTCCGAGCACTGAAGCTTTCTTT. V and J are TRBV7-9 and TRBJ1-1, with unresolved D. The CDR3 length is 12 residues. CDR1 is SEHNR and CDR2 is FQNEAQ in the germline V gene (reference sequence).

The chain has TRBV5-4 and TRBJ2-7; 12 bases map to TRBD2. The CDR3 consists of 14 residues. Germline V gives CDR1 SGHNT, CDR2 YYREEE (reference sequence). V shed 4 bases, J shed 3 bases, and the junction held 2 bases outside the gene matches. The DNA for the CDR3 is TGTGCCAGCAGCCTAGCGGGAGGGCTCTACGAGCAGTACTTC. Translating gives CASSLAGGLYEQYF.

CDR3 DNA: TGTGCCAGCAGGCCAATAGAGGGAGTGGAGACCCAGTACTTC. Translated, it gives CASRPIEGVETQYF. This sequence joins TRBV6-5 and TRBJ2-5, with D perhaps matching TRBD2 (5 bases). V was pared by 6 bases and J by 5 bases, with 16 bases between. Germline CDR1 MNHEY, CDR2 SVGAGI. This CDR3 has 14 residues.

The rearrangement joins TRBV7-6 to TRBJ2-3; TRBD2 matches at 12 bases. The V gene end was trimmed by 0 bases and the J gene end by 2 bases; junction bases not matched to a gene: 15. Germline V CDR1 and CDR2: SGHVS, FNYEAQ. This CDR3 region has 21 residues. CDR3 in amino acids: CASSLASTAPGLAGTTDTQYF. The DNA for the CDR3 is TGTGCCAGCAGCTTAGCCTCCACAGCCCCGGGACTAGCGGGTACCACAGATACGCAGTATTTT.